This T cell receptor (beta chain) stems from a study of T-cell memory formation after mild COVID-19. Study outcomes and limitations: Balance between CD4 and CD8 was seen in clones contracting day 15 to 85, and a CD4+ lean was seen in later expanders.

As for this clonotype: Antigen specificity is unknown.

The authors produced TCR alpha and TCR beta cDNA libraries with sample barcodes and UMIs by 5'RACE using constant-segment primers. TCRdb re-analysed the 5' RACE reads in MiXCR, keeping a single row per CDR3 protein. The table records roughly 450,000 distinct CDR3 sequences, 15% to 20% of them present only once. The germline V gene has CDR1 KGHSH and CDR2 LQKENI. The CDR3 has 12 amino acids. V was cut by 0 bases and J by 5 bases, with 4 bases left in between. The sequence was collected from an adult woman who had mild COVID-19 (a few samples of this study predate the infection). Cell type and time point are not known. What was sequenced was PBMCs or a T cell subset sorted from them (not recorded which). J is TRBJ1-1 and V is TRBV18, with D unresolved. This CDR3 is CASSPPSTEAFF. CDR3 DNA sequence: TGTGCCAGCTCACCACCGTCTACTGAAGCTTTCTTT.